The 20 T cell receptor beta chains given below trace back to one sample, sequenced in a study of blood T cell repertoires in COVID-19. Sequenced by immunoSEQ multiplex PCR; TCRdb stores in-frame clones only, minus some. The sample consists of almost 25,000 clones, 81% of them appearing once. Sequenced input: peripheral blood. These receptors all come from a woman in her 70s with COVID-19, enrolled during active disease.

The chain is built from TRBV5-6 and TRBJ2-7, with TRBD1 matching over 11 bases. This CDR3 contains 17 residues. V was pared by 2 bases and J by 4 bases, with 11 bases of the junction left unmatched. CDR1 is SGHDT, CDR2 YYEEEE, per germline. CDR3 bases: TGTGCCAGCAGCTTAATACCGGGACAGGGGGTAGCATACGAGCAGTACTTC. Its translation is CASSLIPGQGVAYEQYF.

The chain combines TRBV7-6 with TRBJ2-1, with unresolved D. The CDR3 is 15 residues long. V shed 5 bases and J shed 0 bases, with 11 bases lying between them. Germline V gene lookup returns CDR1 SGHVS and CDR2 FNYEAQ. The CDR3 DNA follows: TGTGCCAGCAGCCCAAGCGAGAGCTCCTACAATGAGCAGTTCTTC. This translates into CASSPSESSYNEQFF.

The V and J genes are TRBV15 and TRBJ2-7; 8 bases are shared with TRBD2. In germline, CDR1 is LNHNV, CDR2 YYDKDF (reference sequence). The CDR3 consists of 15 residues. V shed 4 bases, J shed 3 bases, and the junction held 8 bases outside the gene matches. This CDR3 reads CATSTFGTSLYEQYF. DNA for the CDR3: TGTGCCACCAGCACGTTCGGGACTAGTCTCTACGAGCAGTACTTC.

The gene calls are TRBV4-1 and TRBJ2-3, with 8 bases matching TRBD2. The CDR3 spans 16 residues. J gave up 2 bases and V 4 bases, and 8 bases lay outside the gene matches. Germline CDR1 MGHRA, CDR2 YSYEKL. In DNA, the CDR3 is TGCGCCAGCAGCCTTTCGGGGGGGCTTGCCACAGATACGCAGTATTTT. It yields the protein CASSLSGGLATDTQYF.

The chain recombines TRBV5-6 with TRBJ1-6; D uncertain. Germline V gives CDR1 SGHDT, CDR2 YYEEEE. CDR3 length: 14 residues. Trimming cost V 2 bases and J 6 bases, with 9 bases left between them. The CDR3 coding sequence is TGTGCCAGCAGCTTAGGGAGAATTAATTCACCCCTCCACTTT. Translation: CASSLGRINSPLHF.

The rearrangement joins TRBV7-2 to TRBJ1-2; 8 positions agree with TRBD1. Per the germline V gene, CDR1 is SGHTA and CDR2 is FQGNSA. Trimming took 5 bases from V and 8 from J; bases not matched to a gene: 13. CDR3 length: 15 amino acids. The CDR3: CASSPGGRGLGGYTF. The CDR3 nucleotides are TGTGCCAGCAGCCCGGGGGGCAGGGGGCTGGGAGGCTACACCTTC.

This chain connects TRBV12-3 or TRBV12-4 to TRBJ2-7; TRBD1 is a possible D gene (6 bases). The V and J ends lost 8 bases and 3 bases respectively, with 14 bases between them. This CDR3 has 13 residues. The DNA of the CDR3 is TGTGCCAGCGCGGACAGCTCAAACTACGAGCAGTACTTC. The encoded protein is CASADSSNYEQYF.

This clone was counted between two and nine times. This sequence joins TRBV4-3 and TRBJ1-1, with a possible D match to TRBD1 (6 bases). V lost 0 bases and J lost 3, with 11 bases in between. The CDR3 runs 15 residues. The germline V gene has CDR1 LGHNA and CDR2 YSLEER. The CDR3 coding sequence is TGCGCCAGCAGCCAAGAGGCCAGGGGATACACTGAAGCTTTCTTT. Residues: CASSQEARGYTEAFF.

V is TRBV27 and J is TRBJ1-1; TRBD1 aligns across 10 bases. V dropped 5 bases and J dropped 4; count of bases not matched to a gene: 13. Germline CDR1 is MNHEY and CDR2 is SMNVEV (reference sequence). The CDR3 spans 17 residues. CDR3 nucleotides: TGTGCCAGCAGTCCCCGCCCGGGACAGGGGAGCGGCACTGAAGCTTTCTTT. Translating gives CASSPRPGQGSGTEAFF.

This rearrangement joins TRBV6-2 or TRBV6-3 to TRBJ2-1, with TRBD2 matching over 8 bases. CDR3 length: 13 amino acids. V shed 5 bases and J 13 bases; nucleotides not matched to a gene: 10. CDR1 and CDR2 from the germline V gene are MNHEY and SVGEGT. CDR3 sequence (DNA): TGTGCCAGCAGTGGGGGACCCGGGACTAGTCAGTTCTTC. Translation gives CASSGGPGTSQFF.

The chain recombines TRBV2 with TRBJ1-4; a weak D match, TRBD1 (5 bases). CDR1 and CDR2 (germline): SNHLY, FYNNEI. V was clipped by 8 bases and J by 6 bases, with 25 bases between them. This CDR3 comprises 17 residues. In nucleotides, the CDR3 is TGTGCCAGCCGGAAGAACCCCCCCCTACAGGTTTATGAAAAACTGTTTTTT. This codes for CASRKNPPLQVYEKLFF.

This chain uses TRBV7-2 with TRBJ1-5; TRBD1 agrees at 9 bases. This CDR3 is built from 18 residues. In germline, CDR1 is SGHTA, CDR2 FQGNSA. V trimming: 1 base; J trimming: 5 bases; junction bases outside the gene matches: 12. The CDR3 nucleotides read TGTGCCAGCAGCTTAGGGGGTACCGGGACAGGGATACATCAGCCCCAGCATTTT. This gives the protein CASSLGGTGTGIHQPQHF.

The chain links TRBV12-5 to TRBJ2-2, with 8 nucleotides matching TRBD1. Germline loops: CDR1 LGHNT, CDR2 FRNRAP. V was clipped by 2 bases and J by 6 bases; unmatched bases: 2. This CDR3 contains 14 residues. The CDR3 nucleotides are TGTGCTAGTGGTTTGCAGGGGGCCGCCGGGGAGCTGTTTTTT. Protein product: CASGLQGAAGELFF. Full variable domain (missing parts from reference TRBV12-5 and TRBJ2-2): DARVTQTPRHKVTEMGQEVTMRCQPILGHNTVFWYRQTMMQGLELLAYFRNRAPLDDSGMPKDRFSAEMPDATLATLKIQPSEPRDSAVYFCASGLQGAAGELFFGEGSRLTVL.

The chain carries TRBV9 and TRBJ1-2; no definite D call. CDR3 length: 15 amino acids. The germline V gene has CDR1 SGDLS and CDR2 YYNGEE. The germline V and J ends were trimmed by 4 bases and 7 bases, with 20 bases remaining between them. CDR3 coding DNA: TGTGCCAGCAGCCTCTCATCGAAGAGCGAGTTTGGCTACACCTTC. As protein: CASSLSSKSEFGYTF.

This rearrangement joins TRBV6-2 or TRBV6-3 to TRBJ2-2; 7 bases agree with TRBD1. This CDR3 comprises 15 residues. Germline CDR1 reads MNHEY; CDR2 reads SVGEGT. Trimming took 4 bases from V and 1 from J; bases not matched to a gene: 3. Here the CDR3 reads CASSSTGMNTGELFF. The CDR3 region has the DNA TGTGCCAGCAGTTCGACAGGGATGAACACCGGGGAGCTGTTTTTT.

This clone was seen just once. This rearrangement joins TRBV7-3 to TRBJ1-2; 9 nucleotides line up with TRBD1. V was pared by 4 bases and J by 2 bases, with 8 bases of the junction left unmatched. Germline values: CDR1 SGHTA, CDR2 FQGTGA. There are 16 residues in the CDR3. The chain's CDR3 is CASSSTPGTGNYGYTF. The CDR3 region has the DNA TGTGCCAGCAGCTCCACCCCCGGGACAGGGAACTATGGCTACACCTTC.

The V call is TRBV5-4, the J call TRBJ2-5; 10 nucleotides match TRBD2. Germline loops: CDR1 SGHNT, CDR2 YYREEE (reference sequence). Losses at the gene ends were 4 bases for V and 5 bases for J; bases not matched to a gene: 5. CDR3 length: 14 residues. The CDR3 DNA reads as TGTGCCAGCAGCGGACCGGGACTAGCGGAGACCCAGTACTTC. Its protein product is CASSGPGLAETQYF.

This chain connects TRBV9 to TRBJ2-1; 8 bases align to TRBD2. V lost 3 bases, J lost 5 bases, and 4 bases stayed unmatched. The germline gives CDR1 SGDLS, CDR2 YYNGEE. The CDR3 covers 14 residues. CDR3 in amino acids: CASSARGGNNEQFF. For the CDR3, the DNA is TGTGCCAGCAGCGCCCGCGGGGGGAACAATGAGCAGTTCTTC.

The chain combines TRBV6-5 with TRBJ1-6; D might be TRBD1 (6 bases). Germline loops: CDR1 MNHEY, CDR2 SVGAGI. The CDR3 has 14 amino acids. V shed 7 bases and J shed 2 bases, with 9 bases lying between them. The CDR3 loop is CASKGQPYNSPLHF. The CDR3 DNA reads TGTGCCAGCAAAGGACAGCCCTATAATTCACCCCTCCACTTT.

Concerning this clone itself: One end of the junction does not line up with germline, which may come from a read error. The chain couples TRBV7-7 to TRBJ2-2; 9 bases fit TRBD2. The CDR3 is 18 amino acids. Germline CDR1 reads SSHAT; CDR2 reads FNYEAQ (reference sequence). DNA of the CDR3: TGTGCTAGCAGCTTAAACCCTAGCGGGATATCGAACACCGGGGAGCTGTTTTTT. Its protein is CASSLNPSGISNTGELFF.